A selection of T cell receptor beta chains follows, all from one sample in a study of radiation and T cells in renal cell carcinoma. Sequencing used immunoSEQ multiplex PCR; TCRdb keeps in-frame clones, though not all of them. The profile shows about 26,000 clones, around 85% of them singletons. The sample in question was blood, obtained from a patient whose treatment included radiotherapy and nephrectomy. The receptor source for this set is a man in his 60s with renal cell carcinoma. Both conserved end residues are part of each CDR3. The D gene is left open where the match is weak. Size is omitted from some rows. Given values are once, few, many or a class for expanded clones.

CDR3 protein: CASRIGGHEKLFF; CDR3 DNA: TGTGCCAGCAGGATCGGGGGGCACGAAAAACTGTTTTTT; D gene: NA; V gene: TRBV13; clone size: NA; J gene: TRBJ1-4
CDR3 protein: CASSLTGFAYEQYF; CDR3 DNA: TGTGCCAGCAGTCTTACAGGGTTCGCCTACGAGCAGTACTTC; D gene: NA; V gene: TRBV7-2; clone size: NA; J gene: TRBJ2-7
CDR3 protein: CAISGSDRLNEAFF; CDR3 DNA: TGTGCCATTAGCGGATCGGACAGACTAAATGAAGCTTTCTTT; D gene: NA; V gene: TRBV10-3; clone size: once; J gene: TRBJ1-1
CDR3 protein: CASNAGGPTNEQFF; CDR3 DNA: TGTGCCAGCAATGCGGGAGGGCCTACTAATGAGCAGTTCTTC; D gene: TRBD2; V gene: TRBV9; clone size: NA; J gene: TRBJ2-1
CDR3 protein: CASSGQGAFEKLFF; CDR3 DNA: TGCGCCAGCAGCGGACAGGGGGCCTTTGAAAAACTGTTTTTT; D gene: TRBD1; V gene: TRBV5-1; clone size: NA; J gene: TRBJ1-4
CDR3 protein: CASSQSQGSSGWVNVLTF; CDR3 DNA: TGTGCCAGCAGCCAATCCCAAGGGTCTAGCGGTTGGGTAAACGTCCTGACTTTC; D gene: TRBD2; V gene: TRBV14; clone size: NA; J gene: TRBJ2-6
CDR3 protein: CASSRTSLFPDTQYF; CDR3 DNA: TGTGCCAGCAGCAGGACTAGCTTATTCCCAGATACGCAGTATTTT; D gene: TRBD2; V gene: TRBV7-6; clone size: NA; J gene: TRBJ2-3
CDR3 protein: CASSLEGARETQYF; CDR3 DNA: TGCGCCAGCAGCTTGGAGGGGGCCCGAGAGACCCAGTACTTC; D gene: TRBD1; V gene: TRBV5-1; clone size: NA; J gene: TRBJ2-5
CDR3 protein: CASSLAATGEETQYF; CDR3 DNA: TGTGCCAGCAGCTTAGCGGCAACGGGTGAAGAGACCCAGTACTTC; D gene: NA; V gene: TRBV7-7; clone size: NA; J gene: TRBJ2-5
CDR3 protein: CASSGGSGLFSNQPQHF; CDR3 DNA: TGTGCCAGCAGCGGCGGGTCGGGACTGTTTAGCAATCAGCCCCAGCATTTT; D gene: NA; V gene: TRBV9; clone size: NA; J gene: TRBJ1-5
CDR3 protein: CASSIGGGETQYF; CDR3 DNA: TGTGCCAGTAGTATAGGGGGGGGAGAGACCCAGTACTTC; D gene: TRBD2; V gene: TRBV19; clone size: NA; J gene: TRBJ2-5
CDR3 protein: CAISDRDSGSQPQHF; CDR3 DNA: TGTGCCATCAGTGACAGGGACAGTGGCTCTCAGCCCCAGCATTTT; D gene: TRBD1; V gene: TRBV10-3; clone size: NA; J gene: TRBJ1-5
CDR3 protein: CASSLAGPRGSPLHF; CDR3 DNA: TGCGCCAGCAGCTTGGCGGGGCCAAGAGGGTCACCCCTCCACTTT; D gene: NA; V gene: TRBV5-1; clone size: NA; J gene: TRBJ1-6
CDR3 protein: CASSRTSADTQYF; CDR3 DNA: TGTGCCAGCAGCCGAACATCCGCAGATACGCAGTATTTT; D gene: NA; V gene: TRBV9; clone size: NA; J gene: TRBJ2-3
CDR3 protein: CASSGPGTGPYGTQYF; CDR3 DNA: TGTGCCAGCAGCGGACCCGGGACAGGGCCTTATGGGACCCAGTACTTC; D gene: TRBD1; V gene: TRBV11-2; clone size: few; J gene: TRBJ2-5
CDR3 protein: CATSRQGASNQPQHF; CDR3 DNA: TGTGCCACCAGCAGACAGGGGGCTAGCAATCAGCCCCAGCATTTT; D gene: TRBD1; V gene: TRBV15; clone size: NA; J gene: TRBJ1-5
CDR3 protein: CASSHSVSGNYGYTF; CDR3 DNA: TGCGCCAGCAGTCATTCGGTTTCGGGTAACTATGGCTACACCTTC; D gene: NA; V gene: TRBV4-3; clone size: NA; J gene: TRBJ1-2
CDR3 protein: CASSLVAGNTIYF; CDR3 DNA: TGTGCCAGCAGCTTAGTCGCTGGAAACACCATATATTTT; D gene: NA; V gene: TRBV7-2; clone size: NA; J gene: TRBJ1-3
CDR3 protein: CASSGQSNQPQHF; CDR3 DNA: TGTGCCAGCTCCGGACAGAGCAATCAGCCCCAGCATTTT; D gene: NA; V gene: TRBV2; clone size: few; J gene: TRBJ1-5
CDR3 protein: CASRNRGQPQHF; CDR3 DNA: TGTGCCAGCAGGAACAGGGGACAGCCCCAGCATTTT; D gene: TRBD1; V gene: TRBV6-5; clone size: NA; J gene: TRBJ1-5
CDR3 protein: CASSPGQGSWLSYNSPLHF; CDR3 DNA: TGTGCCAGCAGCCCGGGACAGGGAAGTTGGTTGTCCTATAATTCACCCCTCCACTTT; D gene: TRBD1; V gene: TRBV14; clone size: NA; J gene: TRBJ1-6
CDR3 protein: CASSSDSTDQPQHF; CDR3 DNA: TGTGCCAGCAGCTCGGACTCTACGGATCAGCCCCAGCATTTT; D gene: NA; V gene: TRBV7-9; clone size: NA; J gene: TRBJ1-5
CDR3 protein: CASSYNRGGGEQYF; CDR3 DNA: TGTGCCAGCAGTTACAACAGGGGAGGGGGGGAGCAGTACTTC; D gene: NA; V gene: TRBV6-5; clone size: NA; J gene: TRBJ2-7
CDR3 protein: CAGSPGWGYTF; CDR3 DNA: TGTGCTGGGTCCCCTGGTTGGGGCTACACCTTC; D gene: NA; V gene: TRBV2; clone size: NA; J gene: TRBJ1-2
CDR3 protein: CASSLRTSADNEQFF; CDR3 DNA: TGTGCCAGCAGCCTGCGGACTAGCGCCGACAATGAGCAGTTCTTC; D gene: TRBD2; V gene: TRBV7-8; clone size: NA; J gene: TRBJ2-1
CDR3 protein: CASSQGQERLYGYTF; CDR3 DNA: TGCGCCAGCAGCCAAGGGCAAGAACGGCTCTATGGCTACACCTTC; D gene: NA; V gene: TRBV4-1; clone size: NA; J gene: TRBJ1-2